This TCR beta chain was captured by sequencing in a study of cytomegalovirus exposure and HLA in healthy donors (dated by TCRdb to 2017 to 2019). Broadly, across the study: An earlier analysis of 587 of the donors reported roughly 270 Gb of sequence data and approximately 110 million unique TCR beta sequences from around 200 million T cells. Roughly 300 gigabases of sequencing data and approximately 93 million unique TCR sequences were included in an early release covering 500 to 750 HLA-typed donors. The genetic ancestry cluster associated with self-reported Caucasian donors included roughly 84% of the roughly 380 genotyped donors. The aim of the study was to test whether cataloging public T cell receptors could identify signatures of past pathogen exposure. The study profiled the T cell repertoires of 666 subjects by immunosequencing and related them to cytomegalovirus serostatus. Besides the first cohort of roughly 700 subjects, a separate validation cohort made up of about 120 different subjects was used. To predict cytomegalovirus infection status, the study brought together high-throughput TCR immunosequencing, statistical association of individual TCRs with disease status, and machine learning. In a later analysis, previously published TCR beta repertoires from roughly 710 donors were re-analyzed and high-resolution HLA genotyping was added so that TCR occurrence patterns could be studied. In the later analysis, no new phenotypic data were used to find candidate immune exposures; instead, reliance was placed on TCR beta sequences and their occurrence across donors. To decide whether each TCR beta V gene segment behaved as functional or pseudogenic, an earlier analysis of some 540 of the donors relied on high-throughput TCR beta sequencing. Donor age, sex, ethnicity and CMV serostatus were compiled together with the repertoire data. Genome-wide SNP genotypes for about three fifths of the roughly 700 donors were used in a later genetic analysis, which treated that subset as a discovery cohort. All discovery cohort repertoires had been generated using a single sequencing platform. HLA typing covered class I and class II loci at four-digit resolution. The number of donors typed differed by locus, with roughly 620-630 for A, B, C, DRB1 and DQB1, around 520 for DQA1, 600 to 610 for DPA1, and 450 to 480 for DPB1. Roughly five DR-DQ haplotypes were handled as single units for association and clustering, since linkage in the cohort was strong. Among about 370 genotyped donors of the cohort, an average of roughly 230,000 unique TCR beta nucleotide sequences was sequenced per donor, of which 15% to 20% were non-productive. The paper as a whole reports these results and caveats: A further reported finding was that TCR beta sequences accurately predicted the HLA-A and HLA-B alleles for most subjects in the first cohort. According to the authors, the approach could potentially be generalized to other disease states and immunological phenotypes. A later genetic analysis associated a missense DCLRE1C variant with V-gene and J-gene trimming of TCR beta chains, and an independent cohort replicated the association. In both the original and validation cohorts, the classifier was reported to diagnose cytomegalovirus status with high specificity and sensitivity. Some IMGT-functional V segments, including TRBV6-2 and TRBV6-3, could not be told apart with the 87-base-pair reads, so those segments were excluded. In a later analysis, the rate of TCR association differed among HLA loci, with DRB1 alleles having the most associated TCRs and HLA-C alleles having the fewest. A later analysis associated some 17,000 TCR beta sequences with specific HLA alleles at a false discovery rate of 0.05. According to a later genetic analysis, donors in an Asian-associated ancestry cluster had fewer N-insertions in productive TCRs than the approximately 700-donor mean. Strong co-occurrence of HLA alleles, especially DR and DQ, made assigning TCR associations to individual alleles difficult. In a later analysis, HLA-associated TCR beta chains were found to be more clonally expanded and to have lower generation probabilities than equally common non-associated chains. An earlier analysis of approximately 540 of the donors showed that most TCR beta V segments appeared in productive rearrangements either about 87% or about 30% of the time, which broadly matched IMGT annotations. Three of the identified cytomegalovirus-associated TCR beta chains were confirmed in vitro to be specific for cytomegalovirus antigens. Across donors, most TCR sequences were observed very rarely, whereas some public TCRs were present in many individuals. A total of around 150 TCR beta chains were listed by the study as associated with cytomegalovirus. The sequencing pipeline was judged likely to have produced a cluster of highly shared sequence variants as a technical artifact. Because counts were too low, around 18 rarely observed V segments, including chromosome 9 orphons, were left out of the earlier analysis of 587 of the donors. Because some donors lacked HLA typing at each locus, the association tests relied only on the typed subset. Most CMV-associated TCR beta chains appeared to be HLA-restricted in a later analysis, and the HLA associations seemed to be driven largely by CMV exposure. In a later analysis, several top co-occurrence clusters were reported to appear linked to parvovirus B19, influenza, CMV and Epstein-Barr virus. For the cohort, immune exposure information was limited to CMV serostatus. In this cohort, only TCR beta chains were sequenced, and detectable features were limited by the absence of alpha or paired-chain data. Correlated functional status among segregating V segments might be attributable to linkage disequilibrium, but an unknown experimental factor could not be ruled out. Sequencing depth was assumed to be roughly uniform across donors in the presence/absence analyses, though that assumption may not hold.

Of note for this clone: Its antigen target is currently unknown. No base quality values were provided; no much bigger clone lies one nucleotide off.

The library was generated by the immunoSEQ multiplex PCR assay. A mixture of 60 forward primers for TCR Vbeta segments and 13 reverse primers for TCR Jbeta segments was used in the multiplex PCR. A multiplex PCR assay on genomic DNA amplified the CDR3 region of rearranged TCR beta genes. The Illumina HiSeq System was used to sequence the amplified TCR beta libraries as 87-base-pair reads. The study's own analysis went as follows. A later analysis tallied roughly 80 million unique TCR beta chains across the roughly 610 repertoires, and around 12 million of those chains were shared by two or more donors. Raw reads were error-corrected and collapsed into unique sequences by a nearest-neighbor algorithm in which closely related sequences were merged to remove PCR and sequencing errors. Alignment of CDR3 sequences to IMGT reference sequences was used to assign V, D and J gene segments. For a sequence to be retained, at least a six-nucleotide match to both a V gene segment and a J gene segment was required. Rearrangements were called productive when the CDR3 lacked stop codons and stayed in frame with V and J; all others were non-productive. CDR3 was defined by IMGT convention, running from the second conserved V-encoded cysteine to the conserved J-encoded phenylalanine. Sequences without an unambiguous match to a single V gene segment were excluded from the earlier analysis of about 630 of the donors. In an earlier analysis of about 590 of the donors, a V segment was called functional when productive rearrangements were above 56.7%, and segregating when the standard deviation between donors exceeded 5%. A statistical classification framework was built to diagnose cytomegalovirus status from the catalog of TCR beta chain sequences. V and J gene assignment, in a later analysis, came from comparing TCR nucleotide sequences with IMGT/GENE-DB human TR gene sequences. Using the TCRdist pipeline, a later analysis assigned CDR3 sequences along with most-parsimonious VDJ recombination scenarios. A later analysis defined each TCR beta chain by its CDR3 amino acid sequence plus V-gene family, and excluded reads lacking a unique V-gene family. A later analysis removed several hundred highly shared, low-generation-probability nucleotide sequences to deal with suspected cross-contamination and a sequencing artifact. In a later analysis, a clonal expansion index for each public chain was calculated from normalized within-repertoire ranks of inferred template counts. In a later analysis, generation probabilities were computed with a VDJ recombination model fitted to out-of-frame rearrangements, and the resulting probabilities were checked against IGoR. In a later analysis, TCR-TCR, TCR-HLA and TCR-CMV co-occurrence was scored with hypergeometric tests, and a repertoire-size bias correction was applied to TCR pairs. In a later analysis, false discovery rates were estimated by permuting HLA or CMV assignments 20 times. A later analysis grouped co-occurring TCRs with DBSCAN, adding TCRdist sequence similarity when clustering within HLA-allele-positive subsets. Repertoires with fewer than 30,000 or more than 120,000 public chains were left out of co-occurrence clustering, as were five repertoires with anomalous nucleotide sharing. Imported from immuneACCESS, the table was reduced by TCRdb to in-frame sequences with V and J called. These copies leave out some clones; in studies compared against another copy, an unresolved V gene accounts for under half, and the cause of the remainder is not known. Clone size and the V and J calls come from that table; the DNA yielded D and trimming. The sample data list 150,000 to 200,000 clones, and around 80% of these were observed just once. The leading ten clones occupy around 1.9% of the sample.

The cohort consisted of 650 to 700 healthy bone marrow donors. At the time of sampling, all cohort members were nominally healthy, though unrecorded immune exposures were likely present. The donor tested CMV seropositive, placing the donor among the 289 seropositive members of the cohort. A peripheral blood sample was collected from each donor, and TCR beta sequencing was performed on peripheral blood mononuclear cells. Genomic DNA was extracted from the blood cell samples with the Qiagen DNeasy Blood Extraction Kit. The CDR3 runs 14 residues from the cysteine to the phenylalanine. Only CDR3 DNA is held: 42 bases, read in frame from base 1. V sheds 8 bases and J sheds 2 bases, leaving 12 bases between their ends. CDR1 MNHEY and CDR2 SMNVEV are derived from the germline V gene (reference sequence).

The origin of this receptor is a young woman in good health and CMV-seropositive. Rearrangement joined TRBV27 to TRBJ1-4; perhaps TRBD1 is the D gene, with 6 bases matching. The material sequenced was PBMCs. CDR3 region: CASRQGHTNEKLFF. At the DNA level, the sequence is TGTGCCAGCCGGCAGGGACACACTAATGAAAAACTGTTTTTT. Reference TRBV27 and TRBJ1-4 genes cover what lies past the CDR3, so the full variable domain is EAQVTQNPRYLITVTGKKLTVTCSQNMNHEYMSWYRQDPGLGLRQIYYSMNVEVTDKGDVPEGYKVSRKEKRNFPLILESPSPNQTSLYFCASRQGHTNEKLFFGSGTQLSVL.